A selection of T cell receptor beta chains follows, all from one sample in a study of blood T cell repertoires in COVID-19. The data were produced by immunoSEQ multiplex PCR, yet TCRdb's version contains in-frame clones alone and is incomplete. This table holds 65,000 to 80,000 clones, roughly nine tenths found once. Sequencing was performed on peripheral blood. All receptors come from a human donor in a cohort sampled during active COVID-19. The CDR3 runs from the conserved cysteine through the conserved F or W.

CASAIQAGGIQETQYF TRBV11-1
CASSFKTSGSSYNEQFF TRBV7-2
CATSDFLREGEQYF TRBV24-1
CASSPSGMGTDTQYF TRBV11-2
CASSLAPWASTNEQYF TRBV7-2
CASSATGGLNEKLFF TRBV7-2
CASIRWGLHAEVRETQYF TRBV5-6
CASSSIMRVNGNEQFF TRBV7-3
CASSYSNADTGELFF TRBV6-2/TRBV6-3
CASSFDRYGEQFF TRBV7-2
CASSVNAGRQTPLHF TRBV9
CASSQGTVQETQYF TRBV4-1
CASSQYRGVHYEQYF TRBV6-5
CASSQAWGDNEQFF TRBV4-1
CASSEQRGSNQPQHF TRBV6-1
CAVWGGRSYEQYF TRBV11-2
CAWSAGAGANVLTF TRBV30